A selection of T cell receptor beta chains follows, all from one sample in a study of blood T cell repertoires in COVID-19. TCRdb's copy holds only in-frame clones and misses some; the assay was immunoSEQ multiplex PCR. The profile shows 70,000 to 85,000 clones, 86% of them singletons. The sequencing input was peripheral blood. The source of these receptors is a woman aged 80 or older in a cohort sampled during active or convalescent COVID-19. CDR3s include the opening cysteine and the closing phenylalanine or tryptophan. The order of the fields is V gene, D gene, J gene, CDR3 protein, CDR3 DNA. The D gene is left open where the match is weak.

TRBV6-5,TRBD1,TRBJ2-7,CASSPTGQGAREQYF,TGTGCCAGCAGTCCCACCGGACAGGGGGCTCGAGAGCAGTACTTC
TRBV28,TRBD1,TRBJ1-4,CASRRQGTNEKLFF,TGTGCCAGCAGGAGACAGGGGACTAATGAAAAACTGTTTTTT
TRBV9,.,TRBJ2-2,CASSVGLAVNTGELFF,TGTGCCAGCAGCGTAGGTCTAGCAGTGAACACCGGGGAGCTGTTTTTT
TRBV27,TRBD1,TRBJ2-5,CASSFRNRDRGRETQYF,TGTGCCAGCAGTTTCCGCAACAGGGACAGGGGGAGGGAGACCCAGTACTTC
TRBV6-5,.,TRBJ2-1,CASSMGGGYEQFF,TGTGCCAGCAGTATGGGGGGAGGCTATGAGCAGTTCTTC
TRBV25-1,.,TRBJ1-4,CASSAAGGNEKLFF,TGTGCCAGCAGTGCGGCCGGGGGTAATGAAAAACTGTTTTTT
TRBV10-3,TRBD2,TRBJ2-2,CAISESRLAPGELFF,TGTGCCATCAGTGAGTCCCGACTAGCGCCCGGGGAGCTGTTTTTT
TRBV24-1,TRBD2,TRBJ2-1,CATSDLQASGTHNEQFF,TGTGCCACCAGTGATTTGCAGGCTAGCGGGACCCACAATGAGCAGTTCTTC
TRBV28,TRBD2,TRBJ2-7,CASTAGGGLWEQYF,TGTGCCAGCACAGCGGGCGGGGGACTTTGGGAGCAGTACTTC
TRBV27,TRBD2,TRBJ2-2,CASSLGTSVATGELFF,TGTGCCAGCAGTTTAGGGACTAGCGTTGCCACCGGGGAGCTGTTTTTT
TRBV14,.,TRBJ1-4,CASSQGPLPEKLFF,TGTGCCAGCAGCCAGGGGCCCCTGCCAGAAAAACTGTTTTTT
TRBV21-1,.,TRBJ2-1,CASSKVWDSKKNYNEQFF,TGTGCCAGCAGCAAAGTTTGGGACAGTAAAAAGAACTACAATGAGCAGTTCTTC
TRBV11-3,TRBD1,TRBJ2-3,CASSARTGGLDTQYF,TGTGCCAGCAGCGCTCGGACAGGGGGCCTGGATACGCAGTATTTT
TRBV24-1,.,TRBJ2-5,CATSDAGQETQYF,TGTGCCACCAGTGATGCAGGCCAAGAGACCCAGTACTTC
TRBV5-1,.,TRBJ1-1,CASSLGATGWAFEAFF,TGCGCCAGCAGCTTGGGTGCTACAGGGTGGGCTTTTGAAGCTTTCTTT
TRBV10-3,TRBD2,TRBJ2-5,CAISGRSGGLVQETQYF,TGTGCCATCAGTGGGAGAAGTGGTGGACTAGTCCAAGAGACCCAGTACTTC
TRBV12-3/TRBV12-4,.,TRBJ1-1,CASSLAQGLEAFF,TGTGCCAGCAGTTTAGCCCAGGGGCTTGAAGCTTTCTTT
TRBV11-2,.,TRBJ1-1,CASSPTIKAPRTEAFF,TGTGCCAGCAGCCCTACCATTAAGGCTCCGCGGACTGAAGCTTTCTTT
TRBV11-2,.,TRBJ1-1,CASSPVTEAFF,TGTGCCAGCAGCCCGGTCACTGAAGCTTTCTTT
TRBV9,.,TRBJ2-3,CASSVLVGTDTQYF,TGTGCCAGCAGCGTACTAGTGGGCACAGATACGCAGTATTTT
TRBV2,.,TRBJ2-5,CASSARRRGTEETQYF,TGTGCCAGCAGTGCTCGAAGGAGGGGTACTGAAGAGACCCAGTACTTC